Here is one TCR beta chain with its context. The target antigen is unknown. These data belong to a study of graft-versus-host responses after intestinal transplantation. Study-wide points: Circulating GvH clone levels at their peak were associated with HvG declines (early post-transplant).

TCRdb's table, derived via immunoSEQ multiplex PCR, lists solely in-frame clones and lacks some. The data hold over 10,000 clones, with roughly 93% observed a single time. The germline V and J ends were trimmed by 7 bases and 7 bases, with 16 bases remaining between them. The germline CDR1 and CDR2 sequences are SNHLY and FYNNEI. CDR3 length: 13 amino acids. The source of this sequence is a human patient who received an intestinal transplant, so some T cells may come from the graft donor. Source: PBMCs, taken approximately 960 days after intestinal transplantation. The rearrangement links TRBV2 to TRBJ1-1, with D possibly TRBD1 on 6 matching bases. This chain's CDR3 is CASTGTLAIEAFF. In DNA form, the CDR3 reads TGTGCCAGCACCGGGACACTTGCTATTGAAGCTTTCTTT.